The 12 T cell receptor beta chains reported below all come from one sample, sequenced in a study of shared clonotypes between healthy human individuals. Only CD45RO-negative cells positively selected for CCR7 counted as naive CD8 cells, so terminally differentiated effector memory CD45RA+ cells were excluded. TCRdb's table, derived via immunoSEQ multiplex PCR, lists solely in-frame clones and lacks some. The data hold hundreds of thousands of clones, with 90% to 97% observed a single time. The sample consisted of naive CD8+ T cells sorted from blood. The receptors here all came from a woman in her 30s in good health.

Comment on this clone: The same CDR3 arises from other DNA sequences in this sample as well. The V gene is TRBV27, the J gene TRBJ2-7; TRBD2 might be the D (5 bases). Trimming stripped 3 bases from V and 1 base from J, with 7 bases between. CDR1 and CDR2 (germline): MNHEY, SMNVEV (reference sequence). The CDR3 contains 13 residues. The CDR3 is CASSLRDSYEQYF. For the CDR3, the DNA is TGTGCCAGCAGTTTGAGGGATTCCTACGAGCAGTACTTC.

The gene calls are TRBV27 and TRBJ2-5, with no clear D. The J call is doubtful: the DNA matches TRBJ2-7 better. The V gene's germline CDR1 is MNHEY and CDR2 SMNVEV (reference sequence). The CDR3 runs 13 residues. The DNA for the CDR3 is TGTGCCAGCAGTTTCCTTCCTAGTTACGAGCAGTACTTC. The encoded protein is CASSFLPSYEQYF.

The rearrangement joins TRBV7-9 to TRBJ1-1; D gene uncertain. Germline CDR1 is SEHNR and CDR2 is FQNEAQ (reference sequence). The length of the CDR3 is 16 residues. Trimming took off 5 bases at V and 0 bases at J, with 16 bases between the two ends. The CDR3 sequence is CASSTEFVVMNTEAFF. The CDR3 DNA follows: TGTGCCAGCAGCACAGAATTCGTAGTCATGAACACTGAAGCTTTCTTT.

The chain is built from TRBV27 and TRBJ2-7, with 13 bases lining up with TRBD2. The germline V gene has CDR1 MNHEY and CDR2 SMNVEV (reference sequence). The ends lost 8 bases at V and 4 bases at J; junction bases unmatched: 11. The CDR3 loop spans 16 amino acids. CDR3 in DNA: TGTGCCAGCGGCCCGACTAGCGGGAGGAGTTTTTACGAGCAGTACTTC. This encodes CASGPTSGRSFYEQYF.

This clone was recorded only once. The gene calls are TRBV4-1 and TRBJ2-1; 12 nucleotides line up with TRBD2. This CDR3 contains 17 residues. The junction had 10 bases not matched to a gene; V was cut back by 5 bases and J by 5 bases. Germline CDR1 is MGHRA and CDR2 is YSYEKL. The CDR3 DNA sequence: TGCGCCAGCAGCGGGCGGACTAGCGGGATAAGCGACAATGAGCAGTTCTTC. As protein: CASSGRTSGISDNEQFF.

The chain combines TRBV27 with TRBJ2-2; possible D gene TRBD1, 6 bases. V was pared by 5 bases and J by 4 bases, with 8 bases between. CDR1 is MNHEY and CDR2 is SMNVEV in the germline V gene (reference sequence). The CDR3 extends over 13 amino acids. CDR3 region: CASSQGGTGELFF. The CDR3, as DNA: TGTGCCAGCAGTCAAGGGGGCACCGGGGAGCTGTTTTTT.

The chain combines TRBV20-1 with TRBJ2-2, with D uncertain. The V and J ends lost 3 bases and 4 bases respectively, with 3 bases between them. The CDR3 is 11 amino acids. Germline V gene lookup returns CDR1 DFQATT and CDR2 SNEGSKA (reference sequence). CDR3 DNA: TGCAGTGCTAGTTTCACCGGGGAGCTGTTTTTT. Protein: CSASFTGELFF.

The rearrangement joins TRBV28 to TRBJ2-7; D possibly matches TRBD1 or TRBD2 (6 bases each). This CDR3 comprises 18 residues. The ends were cut back, 7 bases at V and 4 bases at J, with 29 bases in the middle. From germline, CDR1 is MDHEN and CDR2 SYDVKM. The CDR3 loop is CASTRDSLYGGLKYEQYF. Written as DNA, the CDR3 is TGTGCCAGCACCCGAGATTCCCTCTACGGGGGCTTGAAATACGAGCAGTACTTC. Full variable domain (missing parts from reference TRBV28 and TRBJ2-7): DVKVTQSSRYLVKRTGEKVFLECVQDMDHENMFWYRQDPGLGLRLIYFSYDVKMKEKGDIPEGYSVSREKKERFSLILESASTNQTSMYLCASTRDSLYGGLKYEQYFGPGTRLTVT.

The chain is built from TRBV10-1 and TRBJ2-1, with 10 nucleotides matching TRBD2. The ends lost 3 bases at V and 7 bases at J; junction bases unmatched: 0. This CDR3 has 13 residues. Per germline, CDR1 WNHNN and CDR2 SYGVQD (reference sequence). The CDR3 spells CASSEAGGNEQFF. The DNA of the CDR3 is TGCGCCAGCAGTGAAGCGGGAGGGAATGAGCAGTTCTTC.

The count of this clone is one. This chain uses TRBV5-6 with TRBJ2-7, with D perhaps given as TRBD1 or TRBD2 (5 bases each). The CDR3 runs 14 residues. The germline V gene has CDR1 SGHDT and CDR2 YYEEEE. Trimming removed 0 bases at V and 3 bases at J, with 10 bases between. The CDR3 DNA follows: TGTGCCAGCAGCTTGGTATGGGGGAGCTACGAGCAGTACTTC. This codes for CASSLVWGSYEQYF.

The J gene is TRBJ2-7, the V gene TRBV5-3; no firm D call. TRBV5-3 is an open reading frame whose function is uncertain. The germline V and J ends were trimmed by 4 bases and 5 bases, with 7 bases remaining between them. There are 11 residues in the CDR3. The CDR3 DNA follows: TGTGCCAGAAGCCACAAGGACGAGCAGTACTTC. Amino acid sequence: CARSHKDEQYF.

V gene TRBV10-3 combines with J gene TRBJ2-4; D uncertain. Germline CDR1 and CDR2: ENHRY and SYGVKD. There are 14 residues in the CDR3. V lost 7 bases, J lost 1 base, and 11 bases lay in between. CDR3 region: CAIKPDEAKNIQYF. The CDR3 DNA is TGTGCCATCAAGCCCGACGAGGCCAAAAACATTCAGTACTTC.